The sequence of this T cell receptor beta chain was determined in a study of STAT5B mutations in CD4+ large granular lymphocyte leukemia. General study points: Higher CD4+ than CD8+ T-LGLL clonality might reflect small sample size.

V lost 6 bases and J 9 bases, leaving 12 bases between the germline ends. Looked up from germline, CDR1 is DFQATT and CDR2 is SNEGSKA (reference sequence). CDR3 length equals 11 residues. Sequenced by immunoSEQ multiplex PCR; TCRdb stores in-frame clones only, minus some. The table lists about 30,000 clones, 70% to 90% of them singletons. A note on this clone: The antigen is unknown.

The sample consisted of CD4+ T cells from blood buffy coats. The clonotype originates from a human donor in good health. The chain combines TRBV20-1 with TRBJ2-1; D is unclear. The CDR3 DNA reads TGCAGTGCCCAATTCCTGAGTGAGCAGTTCTTC. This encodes CSAQFLSEQFF.